This TCR beta chain was captured by sequencing in a study of response to subunit inactivated influenza vaccine (dated by TCRdb to the late 2010s). Context from the whole study: Deep quantitative profiling of the T cell receptor repertoire was used in the study to follow responses to a trivalent subunit inactivated influenza vaccine. What the study reported, not specific to this receptor: It was suggested by the authors that each seasonal influenza vaccination may recruit only a limited number of new T cells.

From the germline V gene, CDR1 is MDHEN and CDR2 is SYDVKM. From V the trimming removes 10 bases and from J it removes 3 bases, while the gene matches leave 11 bases of the junction unaccounted for. The cysteine opens and the phenylalanine closes a CDR3 of 14 amino acids. Just the 42-base CDR3 DNA is kept, in frame starting at base 1. The meaning of the sample's time point label: 40 to 45 days after influenza vaccine administration. Details on this clonotype: Its antigen target is currently unknown. There are no base qualities to consult, and no much larger clone falls within one base.

The library was produced with RT-PCR. The sample was run on an Illumina HiSeq 2500. TCRdb trimmed the raw reads at Q25, called clones with MiXCR and kept productive beta chains. Rows with one shared CDR3 protein collapse into an entry with the most common genes and DNA. This sample lists approximately 530,000 distinct CDR3 sequences; approximately 13% were detected once. The top ten clones comprise about 12% of the sample. The TCR sequence derives from a man in his forties or fifties who received an inactivated influenza vaccine. Donor details come from another sample of the same person, matched by shared clones. The sequences come from PBMCs from blood, collected about 40 days after vaccination. The chain uses TRBV28 and TRBJ2-7; 8 junctional bases match TRBD1. The nucleotides read TGTGCCACTCACGTGACAGGGGCGTTCTACGAGCAGTACTTC. This yields the protein CATHVTGAFYEQYF.